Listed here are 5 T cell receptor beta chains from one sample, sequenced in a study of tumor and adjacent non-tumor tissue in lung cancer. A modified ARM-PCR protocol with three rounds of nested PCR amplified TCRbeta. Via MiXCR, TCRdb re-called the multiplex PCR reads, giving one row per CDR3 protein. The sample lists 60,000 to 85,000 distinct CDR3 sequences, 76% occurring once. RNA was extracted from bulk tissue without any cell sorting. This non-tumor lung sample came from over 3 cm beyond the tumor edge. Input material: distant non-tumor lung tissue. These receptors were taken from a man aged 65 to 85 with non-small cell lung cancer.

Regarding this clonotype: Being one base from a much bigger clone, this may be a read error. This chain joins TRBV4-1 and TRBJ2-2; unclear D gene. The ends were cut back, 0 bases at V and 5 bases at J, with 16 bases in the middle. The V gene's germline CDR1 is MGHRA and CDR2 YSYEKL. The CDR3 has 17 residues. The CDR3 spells CASSQEGKAWMTGELFF. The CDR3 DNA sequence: TGCGCCAGCAGCCAAGAGGGGAAGGCTTGGATGACCGGGGAGCTGTTTTTT.

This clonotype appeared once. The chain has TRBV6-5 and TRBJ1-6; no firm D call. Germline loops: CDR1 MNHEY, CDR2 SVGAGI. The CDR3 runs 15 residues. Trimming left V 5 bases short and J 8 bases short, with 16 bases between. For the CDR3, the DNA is TGTGCCAGCAGTCCCCACTCGGGGAGGGATTCACCCCTCCACTTT. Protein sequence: CASSPHSGRDSPLHF.

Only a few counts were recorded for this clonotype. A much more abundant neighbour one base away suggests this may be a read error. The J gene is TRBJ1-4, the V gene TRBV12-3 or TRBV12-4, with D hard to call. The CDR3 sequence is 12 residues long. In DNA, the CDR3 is TGTGACAGCAGGTCGGACGATGAAAAACTGTTTTTT. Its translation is CDSRSDDEKLFF.

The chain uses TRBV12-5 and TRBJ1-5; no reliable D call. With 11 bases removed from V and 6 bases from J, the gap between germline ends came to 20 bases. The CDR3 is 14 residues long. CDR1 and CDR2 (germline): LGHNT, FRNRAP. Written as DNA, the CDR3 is TGTGCTGATGGCCTTACCACTGGCAGTCAGCCCCAGCATTTT. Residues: CADGLTTGSQPQHF.

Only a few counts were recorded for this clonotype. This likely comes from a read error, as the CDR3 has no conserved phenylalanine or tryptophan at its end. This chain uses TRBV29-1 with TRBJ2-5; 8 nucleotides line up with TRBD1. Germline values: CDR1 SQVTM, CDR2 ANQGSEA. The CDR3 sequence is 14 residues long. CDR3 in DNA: TGCAGCGTGGGCCGGACAGGGAATGGGGAGATCCAGTACCTC. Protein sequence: CSVGRTGNGEIQYL.